This TCR beta chain was obtained from a study of blood T cells in healthy people across ages. A J-beta primer mix and a sample-barcoded 5' primer were used in a second PCR of about 7 to 12 cycles. A single record per CDR3 protein comes from TCRdb applying MiXCR to the 5' RACE reads. The table shows around 1,700,000 distinct CDR3 sequences, with about 30% occurring only once. On this clonotype itself: Germline is not matched at one junction end, which may reflect a read error.

CDR3 length: 15 residues. The germline V gene has CDR1 SGHRS and CDR2 YFSETQ. This TCR was recovered from a woman aged 25 to 39 in good health. The specimen was blood. The chain recombines TRBV5-1 with TRBJ2-1; D is ambiguous. CDR3 residues: CASSFTQSSYIEQFF. CDR3 DNA: TGCGCCAGCAGTTTTACCCAATCCTCCTACATTGAGCAGTTCTTC.